This record concerns one T cell receptor (beta chain) sequence. It was with 60 Vbeta and 13 Jbeta primers that the PCR ran. Produced via immunoSEQ multiplex PCR; TCRdb's table is partial and in-frame only. Its clone listing holds 35,000 to 45,000 clones. The data were taken from a study of cytomegalovirus exposure and HLA in healthy donors. Germline values: CDR1 MNHNS, CDR2 SASEGT. After removal of 9 bases from V and 0 bases from J, the junction contained 5 bases not matched to a gene. This CDR3 contains 14 residues. The chain combines TRBV6-1 with TRBJ1-3; 7 bases agree with TRBD1. This sequence was found in a male donor in good health and CMV-seronegative. The sequencing sample was made of PBMCs. CDR3 nucleotides: TGTGCCAGTCACACAGGGGTCTCTGGAAACACCATATATTTT. Protein product: CASHTGVSGNTIYF.